The present T cell receptor beta chain was sequenced within a study of T cell responses to AZD1222 COVID-19 vaccine. Note on this clone: The antigen remains undetermined.

Study-wide points: Repertoire samples came only from after the peak T cell response. Among the donors, most were white British and more were female, and clonal diversity was possibly underestimated. Seropositive at baseline were only a handful of AZD1222 recipients.

Method: immunoSEQ multiplex PCR; TCRdb's copy keeps in-frame clones and lacks some. The sample contains tens of thousands of clones, under 90% of which appear only once. The CDR3 covers 16 residues. CDR1 and CDR2 (germline): MNHEY, SMNVEV (reference sequence). Trimming took off 1 base at V and 4 bases at J, with 14 bases between the two ends. Samples with a second dose at about 4 or about 12 weeks were pooled together. The starting material was peripheral blood, obtained 28 days after the second AZD1222 dose. The rearrangement joins TRBV27 to TRBJ1-5; D is perhaps TRBD1 (6 bases). The sequence came from an adult who received the AZD1222 COVID-19 vaccine. The chain's CDR3 is CASSLFAGVKNQPQHF. The CDR3 DNA follows: TGTGCCAGCAGTTTATTTGCAGGGGTGAAAAATCAGCCCCAGCATTTT.